The 8 T cell receptor beta chains below come from one sample, sequenced in a study of T cell responses to AZD1222 COVID-19 vaccine. Clones were sequenced by immunoSEQ multiplex PCR, and TCRdb holds only the in-frame ones, with some missing. Found here are tens of thousands of clones, roughly 90% of them singletons; the top ten hold around 7%. The source was peripheral blood, collected 28 days after the second AZD1222 dose. These receptors were obtained from an adult who received the AZD1222 COVID-19 vaccine.

The rearrangement joins TRBV6-5 to TRBJ1-1; D is perhaps TRBD1 (5 bases). CDR1 is MNHEY and CDR2 is SVGAGI in the germline V gene. The CDR3 spans 12 residues. V lost 5 bases, J lost 4 bases, and 8 bases lay in between. CDR3 sequence reads: CASSQRGTEAFF. CDR3 coding DNA: TGTGCCAGCAGTCAAAGGGGCACTGAAGCTTTCTTT.

V usage is TRBV5-1 and J usage is TRBJ2-5; no reliable D call. With 0 bases removed from V and 2 bases from J, the gap between germline ends came to 5 bases. Germline-derived CDR1 and CDR2 are SGHRS and YFSETQ. This CDR3 region has 13 residues. CDR3 nucleotides: TGCGCCAGCAGCTTGGGAAGGCAAGAGACCCAGTACTTC. The encoded protein is CASSLGRQETQYF.

The chain has TRBV30 and TRBJ1-1; D possibly corresponds to TRBD1 (5 bases). The V and J ends lost 2 bases and 5 bases respectively, with 6 bases between them. The CDR3 runs 11 residues. Per germline, CDR1 GTSNPN and CDR2 SVGIG (reference sequence). The CDR3 spells CAWSRGTEAFF. The CDR3 DNA sequence: TGTGCCTGGAGTCGGGGGACTGAAGCTTTCTTT.

This clone was recorded only once. V is TRBV5-5 and J is TRBJ2-7; possibly TRBD1 for D (5 bases). Germline V gene sequence: CDR1 SGHKS, CDR2 YYEKEE (reference sequence). The V end lost 4 bases, the J end lost 0 bases, and 14 bases lay between the germline ends. This CDR3 region has 15 residues. For the CDR3, the DNA is TGTGCCAGCAGCAAAGACAGATTTAGCTCCTACGAGCAGTACTTC. As protein: CASSKDRFSSYEQYF.

The gene calls are TRBV7-9 and TRBJ2-1, with D unresolved. V lost 5 bases and J lost 5, with 16 bases in between. Germline CDR1 is SEHNR and CDR2 is FQNEAQ (reference sequence). This CDR3 has 15 amino acids. The CDR3 region has the DNA TGTGCCAGCAGCCCCGAACGGCTAGGAGACAATGAGCAGTTCTTC. Its translation is CASSPERLGDNEQFF.

The J gene is TRBJ1-5, the V gene TRBV4-2; tentative D call: TRBD1 (5 bases). The CDR3 runs 15 residues. V was pared by 0 bases and J by 6 bases, with 12 bases between. Germline V CDR1 and CDR2: LGHNA, YNFKEQ. The CDR3 here is CASSQDAGGTQPQHF. CDR3 in DNA: TGTGCCAGCAGCCAAGATGCCGGGGGAACTCAGCCCCAGCATTTT.

The chain is built from TRBV7-8 and TRBJ1-1; D possibly corresponds to TRBD1 (5 bases). The germline V gene encodes CDR1 SGHVS and CDR2 FQNEAQ. The length of the CDR3 is 14 residues. The ends were cut back, 5 bases at V and 5 bases at J, with 15 bases in the middle. CDR3 in amino acids: CASSPLRGRTEAFF. The CDR3 DNA reads as TGTGCCAGCAGCCCATTAAGGGGCCGAACTGAAGCTTTCTTT.

This clone was observed a single time. The rearrangement links TRBV29-1 to TRBJ2-1; D assignment may be TRBD1 or TRBD2 (5 bases each). V lost 5 bases, J lost 15 bases, and 17 bases lay in between. In germline, CDR1 is SQVTM, CDR2 ANQGSEA. The CDR3 is made up of 11 amino acids. CDR3 sequence: CSVTFRSGLFF. The CDR3 nucleotides are TGCAGCGTTACATTTAGATCGGGGCTGTTCTTC.